Given below is one T cell receptor beta chain in context. Participants came from about 23 US areas, aged about 18 to 100 years. Participants were placed into cohorts based on the clinical history they reported. All recovered Cohort 3 donors got two negative PCRs, got clearance, or saw symptom resolution. The data stem from a study of blood T cell repertoires in COVID-19. At the level of the study: T cells, B-cell-depleted T cells, or PBMCs provided the cDNA or gDNA that served as material.

Clones were read by immunoSEQ multiplex PCR, and TCRdb kept only the in-frame ones, dropping some. This sample has over 150,000 clones, with around four fifths found just once. Trimming cost V 4 bases and J 4 bases; bases outside gene matches: 12. The germline CDR1 and CDR2 sequences are GTSNPN and SVGIG (reference sequence). The CDR3 covers 15 residues. The sequenced sample consisted of PBMCs or T cells enriched from blood (not recorded which). This clonotype was obtained from a man aged 45-65 years who had recovered from COVID-19. The chain joins TRBV30 to TRBJ1-2; TRBD1 matches at 7 bases. The CDR3 protein is CAWIPDRIIGYGYTF. The CDR3 DNA is TGTGCCTGGATTCCGGACAGGATAATAGGCTATGGCTACACCTTC.